This TCR beta chain emerged from a study of neurological immune-mediated disorders. In this sample, this clonotype turned up many times. Its cognate antigen is unknown. Regarding the study as a whole: None of the CDR3 amino acid sequences found in expanded clones was shared across subjects. This suggests that the TCR-beta repertoires were private in all groups.

The cDNA was generated by 5'RACE with 10-nucleotide random UMIs. MiXCR was run by TCRdb on the 5' RACE reads, yielding one entry per CDR3 protein. Of about 49,000 distinct CDR3 sequences listed, 8% to 9% were seen once; the top ten hold about 1.9%. Time point noted: longitudinal time-point 3. Healthy controls were blood bank volunteers in Maryland, USA. PBMCs stored at -80 C, numbering 2 million, were the origin of the unsorted libraries. Trimming removed 5 bases at V and 4 bases at J, with 11 bases between. Germline V gene sequence: CDR1 MNHEY, CDR2 SMNVEV (reference sequence). The CDR3 consists of 13 residues.

Sequenced input: PBMCs. This TCR came from a woman between 35 and 50 years old in good health. This chain links TRBV27 with TRBJ1-1; D not resolved. The CDR3 DNA reads TGTGCCAGCAGTCTGACTACGATCACTGAAGCTTTCTTT. Amino acids: CASSLTTITEAFF.